The present TCR beta chain was sequenced within a study of prognosis after radiotherapy for stage I lung cancer. On the study more broadly: All non-small cell lung cancer patients were considered medically inoperable. Squamous cell carcinoma was diagnosed in six to eight patients and adenocarcinoma in around 13.

Germline-derived CDR1 and CDR2 are SNHLY and FYNNEI. There are 14 residues in the CDR3. Findings and limits, study-wide: Gene usage of TRBV and TRBJ reportedly differed between patients with and without metastases.

It was by two-round multiplex PCR that TCR beta CDR3 was amplified from genomic DNA. First-round PCR amplification was performed with primers specific to each TRBV and TRBJ gene. MiXCR, run by TCRdb on the multiplex PCR reads, gives a single entry per CDR3 protein. Of around 30,000 distinct CDR3 sequences listed, about 29% are singletons. This clonotype was detected many times. Its antigen is unidentified. Its ends do not fully match the called genes, so a read error is possible. The genes are TRBV2 and TRBJ1-2; maybe TRBD1 (5 bases). The source of this sequence is a donor over 45 with non-small cell lung cancer. The sequencing here drew on PBMCs, taken before or after stereotactic body radiation therapy (not recorded which). The CDR3 sequence: CASSEPGTYYGHTF. CDR3 nucleotide sequence: TGTGCCAGCAGTGAACCTGGGACCTACTATGGCCACACCTTC.